These 21 T cell receptor beta chains came from one sample sequenced in a study of blood T cell repertoires in COVID-19 (dated by TCRdb to the early 2020s). Receptor libraries were prepared by the immunoSEQ multiplex PCR assay. The table comes from immuneACCESS by way of TCRdb, which keeps in-frame sequences with V and J called. Part of the clones is missing from these tables; in studies checked, under half for an unresolved V gene and the rest for unknown reasons. This sample has around 100,000 clones in its table, and more than 70% of those were observed once. 3.5% to 4% of the sample lies in the top ten. The source material was peripheral blood. These receptors were obtained from a woman aged 55-70 years with acute or convalescent COVID-19.

The J gene is TRBJ1-5, the V gene TRBV19; TRBD1 might be the D (5 bases). CDR1 and CDR2 (germline): LNHDA, SQIVND (reference sequence). The CDR3 totals 10 residues. With 11 bases removed from V and 6 bases from J, the gap between germline ends came to 8 bases. The CDR3 sequence is CAVGGQPQHF. The DNA for the CDR3 is TGTGCCGTGGGGGGTCAGCCCCAGCATTTT.

V and J are TRBV19 and TRBJ1-5; a weak D match, TRBD1 (5 bases). V was clipped by 8 bases and J by 5 bases, with 13 bases between them. The length of the CDR3 is 13 residues. Germline V gives CDR1 LNHDA, CDR2 SQIVND (reference sequence). Here the CDR3 DNA reads TGTGCCAGTTCCCGTTCGGGGGATCAGCCCCAGCATTTT. Its translation is CASSRSGDQPQHF.

This clone was seen a few times. The chain couples TRBV6-5 to TRBJ1-5; 8 nucleotides line up with TRBD1. The germline CDR1 and CDR2 sequences are MNHEY and SVGAGI. This CDR3 contains 13 residues. The V and J ends lost 6 bases and 7 bases, in that order; junction bases with no gene match: 5. This CDR3 is CASRQDRDQPQHF. CDR3 bases: TGTGCCAGCAGGCAGGACAGGGACCAGCCCCAGCATTTT.

The gene calls are TRBV5-4 and TRBJ1-1; tentative D call: TRBD1 (5 bases). Germline values: CDR1 SGHNT, CDR2 YYREEE (reference sequence). The germline V and J ends were trimmed by 1 base and 3 bases, with 13 bases remaining between them. The CDR3 totals 15 residues. CDR3 protein: CASSLSSGWDTEAFF. DNA of the CDR3: TGTGCCAGCAGCTTGAGTTCAGGGTGGGACACTGAAGCTTTCTTT.

The V gene is TRBV6-5, the J gene TRBJ1-5; no firm D call. The germline CDR1 and CDR2 sequences are MNHEY and SVGAGI. Trimming shortened V by 5 bases and J by 3 bases, and 14 bases separated the two germline ends. There are 15 residues in the CDR3. Here the CDR3 reads CASSLDGVHNQPQHF. CDR3 nucleotides: TGTGCCAGCAGTCTCGACGGGGTGCACAATCAGCCCCAGCATTTT.

This chain joins TRBV7-6 and TRBJ2-2, with D perhaps matching TRBD2 (5 bases). V shed 2 bases and J shed 7 bases, with 11 bases lying between them. CDR1 SGHVS and CDR2 FNYEAQ come from the germline V gene. CDR3 size: 14 residues. CDR3 DNA sequence: TGTGCCAGCAGCTTATCGCCGGGGAGCGGGGAGCTGTTTTTT. Protein sequence: CASSLSPGSGELFF.

The chain recombines TRBV24-1 with TRBJ2-3; 13 bases are shared with TRBD2. The CDR3 covers 16 residues. V shed 9 bases, J shed 4 bases, and the junction held 9 bases outside the gene matches. Germline assignment: CDR1 KGHDR and CDR2 SFDVKD. The CDR3 protein is CATAPGTSGNSDTQYF. The CDR3 region has the DNA TGTGCCACCGCTCCCGGGACTAGCGGGAATTCAGATACGCAGTATTTT.

The V gene is TRBV5-1, the J gene TRBJ2-5; TRBD2 is a possible D gene (5 bases). Germline V CDR1 and CDR2: SGHRS, YFSETQ. Trimming pared 0 bases from V and 0 bases from J, leaving 6 bases between. The CDR3 has 14 amino acids. In nucleotides, the CDR3 is TGCGCCAGCAGCTTGGAGGACTACCAAGAGACCCAGTACTTC. The encoded protein is CASSLEDYQETQYF.

The V call is TRBV6-5, the J call TRBJ2-2, with D possibly matching TRBD2 (6 bases). Between the trimmed V and J ends, which lost 10 bases and 4 bases, there was a span of 19 bases. This CDR3 is built from 15 residues. CDR1 and CDR2 from the germline V gene are MNHEY and SVGAGI. CDR3 DNA: TGTGCCACCCCCGGTCGGCTAGCGAGCACCGGGGAGCTGTTTTTT. It translates to CATPGRLASTGELFF.

This clone was recorded once. The chain couples TRBV11-2 to TRBJ2-1, with D perhaps TRBD1 (6 bases). The germline gives CDR1 SGHAT, CDR2 FQNNGV. This CDR3 is 16 amino acids long. V was shortened by 1 base and J by 2 bases, with 12 bases between the two germline ends. In DNA, the CDR3 is TGTGCCAGCAGCTTAGGGGGGCTCCGGGCCTACAATGAGCAGTTCTTC. As protein: CASSLGGLRAYNEQFF. The full variable domain, in which reference TRBV11-2 and TRBJ2-1 provide the parts outside the CDR3, is EAGVAQSPRYKIIEKRQSVAFWCNPISGHATLYWYQQILGQGPKLLIQFQNNGVVDDSQLPKDRFSAERLKGVDSTLKIQPAKLEDSAVYLCASSLGGLRAYNEQFFGPGTRLTVL.

The V gene is TRBV5-5, the J gene TRBJ2-6, with 9 bases that match TRBD2. J lost 4 bases, V lost 5 bases, and 16 bases had no gene match. Germline assignment: CDR1 SGHKS and CDR2 YYEKEE (reference sequence). This CDR3 has 19 amino acids. In DNA form, the CDR3 reads TGTGCCAGCAGTCCCATAGCGGGAGCTGCCCCTTCGGGGGCCAACGTCCTGACTTTC. Protein sequence: CASSPIAGAAPSGANVLTF.

The V call is TRBV7-8, the J call TRBJ2-1; weak D call: TRBD2 (6 bases). Trimming cost V 5 bases and J 6 bases, with 17 bases left between them. Germline values: CDR1 SGHVS, CDR2 FQNEAQ. The CDR3 spans 15 residues. The CDR3 sequence: CASSPSRISGNEQFF. In nucleotides, the CDR3 is TGTGCCAGCAGCCCGTCCCGGATTAGCGGCAATGAGCAGTTCTTC.

The chain carries TRBV5-6 and TRBJ2-1; tentative D call: TRBD1 (5 bases). Germline CDR1 reads SGHDT; CDR2 reads YYEEEE. The CDR3 loop spans 14 amino acids. V was clipped by 3 bases and J by 8 bases, with 15 bases between them. The CDR3 loop reads CASSWTIQVHEQFF. DNA of the CDR3: TGTGCCAGCAGCTGGACAATTCAAGTCCATGAGCAGTTCTTC.

The chain is built from TRBV30 and TRBJ1-1; D call uncertain. V was trimmed by 2 bases and J by 11 bases, leaving 12 bases between them. Germline CDR1 is GTSNPN and CDR2 is SVGIG (reference sequence). The CDR3 runs to 11 residues. The CDR3 reads CAWSPRDIAFF. In DNA, the CDR3 is TGTGCCTGGAGTCCCCGTGACATTGCTTTCTTT.

J is TRBJ2-5 and V is TRBV7-2; D possibly corresponds to TRBD2 (6 bases). The CDR3 has 13 residues. V lost 1 base, J lost 5 bases, and 8 bases lay in between. Germline V gene data show CDR1 as SGHTA and CDR2 as FQGNSA. The CDR3 region is CASSLGLAETQYF. The CDR3 DNA sequence: TGTGCCAGCAGCTTAGGTCTAGCGGAGACCCAGTACTTC.

This clone was seen a few times. The V gene is TRBV30, the J gene TRBJ2-3; TRBD2 aligns across 7 bases. There are 15 residues in the CDR3. CDR1 and CDR2 (germline): GTSNPN, SVGIG (reference sequence). Unmatched junction bases numbered 11, after V lost 5 bases and J lost 3 bases. The CDR3 loop reads CAWAPRASGTDTQYF. DNA for the CDR3: TGTGCCTGGGCCCCCCGGGCTAGCGGAACAGATACGCAGTATTTT.

The chain is built from TRBV28 and TRBJ1-5, with TRBD1 matching over 9 bases. CDR1 is MDHEN and CDR2 is SYDVKM in the germline V gene. The CDR3 is 15 residues long. Trimming cost V 2 bases and J 6 bases; bases outside gene matches: 5. The CDR3: CASSLRGTGSQPQHF. In DNA form, the CDR3 reads TGTGCCAGCAGTTTAAGGGGGACAGGGTCTCAGCCCCAGCATTTT.

This clone occurred once. This chain connects TRBV27 to TRBJ2-3; 13 nucleotides agree with TRBD2. Looked up from germline, CDR1 is MNHEY and CDR2 is SMNVEV (reference sequence). The V segment lost 6 bases and the J segment 4 bases; nucleotides outside the gene matches: 13. This CDR3 is 18 amino acids long. The CDR3 protein is CASSRATSGRGMSDTQYF. CDR3 nucleotide sequence: TGTGCCAGCAGCCGGGCTACTAGCGGGAGGGGAATGTCAGATACGCAGTATTTT.

The chain has TRBV28 and TRBJ2-7; 8 bases fit TRBD2. The CDR3 length is 15 residues. Per the germline V gene, CDR1 is MDHEN and CDR2 is SYDVKM. The V segment lost 3 bases and the J segment 5 bases; nucleotides outside the gene matches: 9. The CDR3: CASSLAGTRGHEQYF. For the CDR3, the DNA is TGTGCCAGCAGTTTGGCCGGGACTAGAGGCCACGAGCAGTACTTC.

J is TRBJ2-1 and V is TRBV3-1 (or the pseudogene TRBV3-2); 16 nucleotides agree with TRBD2. CDR3 size: 15 residues. V trimming: 4 bases; J trimming: 14 bases; junction bases outside the gene matches: 8. The germline V gene encodes CDR1 LGHDT and CDR2 YNNKEL (reference sequence). The CDR3 DNA follows: TGTGCCAGCAGCCTCCCCGGGACTAGCGGGAGGGCCAAGTTCTTC. Protein product: CASSLPGTSGRAKFF.

The chain combines TRBV15 with TRBJ1-6, with 7 nucleotides matching TRBD1. There are 16 residues in the CDR3. The J segment lost 4 bases and the V segment lost 5 bases, leaving 8 bases of the junction unmatched. Germline assignment: CDR1 LNHNV and CDR2 YYDKDF (reference sequence). CDR3 sequence reads: CATSEGSGQYNSPLHF. Here the CDR3 DNA reads TGTGCCACCAGCGAGGGGTCGGGACAGTATAATTCACCCCTCCACTTT.